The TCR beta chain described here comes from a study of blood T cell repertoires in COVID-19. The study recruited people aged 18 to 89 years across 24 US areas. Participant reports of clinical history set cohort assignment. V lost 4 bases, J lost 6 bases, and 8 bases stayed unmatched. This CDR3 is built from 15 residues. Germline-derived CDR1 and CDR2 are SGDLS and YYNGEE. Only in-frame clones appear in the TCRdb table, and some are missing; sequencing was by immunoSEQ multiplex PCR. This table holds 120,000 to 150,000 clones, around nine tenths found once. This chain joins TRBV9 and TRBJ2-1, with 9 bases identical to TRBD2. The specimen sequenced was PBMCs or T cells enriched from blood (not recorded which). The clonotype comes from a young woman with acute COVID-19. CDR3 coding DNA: TGTGCCAGCAGCACACGAGCTAGCGGGGCCAATGAGCAGTTCTTC. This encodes CASSTRASGANEQFF.